Included here is one T cell receptor beta chain sequence, with context. Its antigen is as yet unknown. This sample was taken from a study of post-analysis software for immune sequencing data. cDNA libraries of TCR beta carried unique molecular identifiers. Each CDR3 protein gets one entry after TCRdb re-called the PCR reads with MiXCR. The repertoire holds approximately 730,000 distinct CDR3 sequences, 25% to 30% seen once, with more than 0.55% in the top ten. The germline gives CDR1 MNHEY, CDR2 SVGAGI. V lost 4 bases and J lost 8; bases outside the gene matches: 8. The CDR3 runs to 15 residues. The study, taken as a whole, reports: Roughly 5 TRBV segments occurring more often in patients than controls included TRBV5-6, TRBV5-1 and TRBV20-1.

The source material was blood. V and J are TRBV6-5 and TRBJ2-1; 10 bases line up with TRBD1. This receptor was taken from a girl aged 10 to 17 with multiple sclerosis. DNA for the CDR3: TGTGCCAGCAGTTCCCGGGACAGGGGATTCGATGAGCAGTTCTTC. This gives the protein CASSSRDRGFDEQFF.